The T cell receptor (beta chain) under discussion was sequenced for a study of T cell repertoires in cytomegalovirus infection. Study-wide context: Carrying CMV and the relevant HLA type showed in public TCR beta signatures.

This clonotype was counted at least ten times. Its antigen is currently unknown. The CDR3 covers 17 residues. Germline lookup yields CDR1 MNHNS and CDR2 SASEGT. Trimming took 6 bases from V and 3 from J; bases not matched to a gene: 17. TCRdb analysed the reads with MiXCR anew, one entry per CDR3 protein. Of a few hundred thousand distinct CDR3 sequences listed, more than 15% are singletons. The study, taken as a whole, reports: There were carriers of CMV plus the relevant HLA, and cumulative public TCR beta family frequency identified them. What dominated the ex vivo response were HLA-C-restricted CMV-specific TCR beta clonotypes.

The rearrangement links TRBV6-1 to TRBJ2-7; 7 positions match TRBD1. The sequencing sample was made of CD8+ T cells from PBMCs. The receptor was derived from a human donor in good health (CMV status not recorded). Some clones in this sample may be carry-over from other donors' samples. CDR3 in amino acids: CASRRKQGHPIYYEQYF. The CDR3 bases are TGTGCCAGCAGAAGGAAACAGGGGCATCCTATTTACTACGAGCAGTACTTC.